This T cell receptor beta chain was profiled in a study of naive and memory T cell subsets. The study's findings and limits: Potentially, T cell activation and differentiation skew this RNA-based measurement.

The SP2 primer and nested alpha and beta constant region primers amplified ligated cDNA in four rounds. Reverse transcription of blood and skin TCR RNA was primed at alpha and beta constant regions. One entry per CDR3 protein results from TCRdb running MiXCR on the UMI-ligation and nested PCR reads. The sample includes around 20,000 distinct CDR3 sequences, roughly 6% of them seen just once. There are many counts of this clonotype. Its antigen is unidentified. This CDR3 has 14 residues. The ends were cut back, 5 bases at V and 0 bases at J, with 8 bases in the middle. Germline V lookup: CDR1 MNHEY, CDR2 SVGEGT. Treatment here: skin biopsy from PPD injection site in Mantoux-positive individual. An oligonucleotide containing a UMI was ligated to the 3' end of TCR cDNA.

The material was skin, obtained from a tuberculin skin test site. This TCR was recovered from an adult in good health. The chain carries TRBV6-2 or TRBV6-3 and TRBJ1-3; D is unresolved. In DNA, the CDR3 is TGTGCCAGCAGTACGGGGAGCTCTGGAAACACCATATATTTT. This sequence encodes CASSTGSSGNTIYF.